This T cell receptor (beta chain) emerged from a study of cytomegalovirus exposure and HLA in healthy donors. Whole-study context: Among about 200 million T cells, an earlier analysis found 90 million to 130 million unique TCR beta sequences.

Findings of the study overall: Most sequenced TCRs were rare (though some public TCRs occurred in many donors). Follow-up analysis seemed to connect common viral pathogens with several of the most significant clusters identified.

The CDR3 extends over 15 amino acids. Germline lookup yields CDR1 SGHKS and CDR2 YYEKEE (reference sequence). V lost 4 bases to trimming and J lost 2 bases; unmatched junction nucleotides: 4. Donors were nominally healthy when sampled, though unrecorded immune exposures were likely. Remarks on this clone: Antigen: not known.

Both 60 Vbeta primers and 13 Jbeta primers went into the PCR. Some clones are missing from TCRdb's copy, which holds only in-frame ones; the method was immunoSEQ multiplex PCR. The sample lists 95,000 to 150,000 clones, approximately 79% occurring once. Sequencing used PBMCs. The rearrangement joins TRBV5-5 to TRBJ2-3; the match to TRBD1 covers 10 bases. The clonotype comes from a young man in good health and CMV-seronegative. In nucleotides, the CDR3 is TGTGCCAGCAGCCCGGGGACAGGGGACACAGATACGCAGTATTTT. It is translated as CASSPGTGDTDTQYF.